The source of this TCR beta chain is a study of blood T cell repertoires in COVID-19. Study-level information: Nucleic acid was either cDNA or gDNA, and it came from T cells, B-cell-depleted T cells, or PBMCs.

V lost 3 bases and J lost 9, with 15 bases in between. This CDR3 is 15 amino acids long. Germline values: CDR1 SGHVS, CDR2 FNYEAQ. A single count supports this clone. Libraries were prepared by immunoSEQ multiplex PCR; TCRdb keeps only in-frame clonotypes and omits some of them. The top ten hold approximately 2.5% of the sample, which has hundreds of thousands of clones, 90% seen once. Clinical history reported by participants formed the basis on which cohorts were assigned. This rearrangement joins TRBV7-6 to TRBJ1-6; weak D call: TRBD1 (5 bases). The clonotype was recovered from a man aged 55-75 years who had recovered from COVID-19. Sequenced sample: PBMCs or T cells enriched from blood (not recorded which). This chain's CDR3 is CASSLDQGFGSPLHF. CDR3 bases: TGTGCCAGCAGCTTGGACCAGGGATTCGGTTCACCCCTCCACTTT.